What follows describes a single T cell receptor beta chain. From germline, CDR1 is SNHLY and CDR2 FYNNEI. The length of the CDR3 is 14 residues. V was pared by 11 bases and J by 2 bases, with 16 bases between. The sample originates from a study of control samples from healthy donors and cancer patients. Sequenced by immunoSEQ multiplex PCR; TCRdb stores in-frame clones only, minus some. The sample carries 150,000 to 200,000 clones, about 90% recorded once. The rearrangement uses TRBV2 and TRBJ2-1, with a possible D match to TRBD2 (5 bases). The material sequenced was blood. The sequence derives from a man aged 30 to 39 in good health. The CDR3: CASCLTGTYNEQFF. In nucleotides, the CDR3 is TGTGCCTCGTGCCTTACCGGGACCTACAATGAGCAGTTCTTC.